This T cell receptor beta chain was identified during a study of blood T cell repertoires in COVID-19. TCRdb keeps only in-frame clones here, not all; method: immunoSEQ multiplex PCR. This table has fewer than 250,000 clones, less than 90% appearing once. The CDR3 contains 13 residues. The germline V gene has CDR1 LNHDA and CDR2 SQIVND (reference sequence). The junction had 5 bases not matched to a gene; V was cut back by 4 bases and J by 7 bases. The sequencing input was peripheral blood. This chain links TRBV19 with TRBJ1-1, with 8 bases aligning to TRBD1. This receptor was taken from a man in his forties or fifties with acute or convalescent COVID-19. The CDR3 nucleotides read TGTGCCAGTAGTACTTCTGGACAGGGTGAAGCTTTCTTT. This encodes CASSTSGQGEAFF.